This TCR beta chain comes out of a study of blood T cell repertoires in COVID-19. Study as a whole: From T cells, B-cell-depleted T cells, or PBMCs came the material, which was cDNA or gDNA.

The V segment lost 4 bases and the J segment 3 bases; nucleotides outside the gene matches: 8. The CDR3 is 16 amino acids. CDR1 is SGDLS and CDR2 is YYNGEE in the germline V gene. This clone has only a few counts. Libraries were prepared by immunoSEQ multiplex PCR; TCRdb keeps only in-frame clonotypes and omits some of them. The data contain 310,000 or so clones, approximately 86% of them seen just once; the ten biggest clones take up 1.3%. The receptor comes from a man aged 65 to 79 with acute or convalescent COVID-19. This rearrangement joins TRBV9 to TRBJ2-2, with 8 bases lining up with TRBD1. Sample: peripheral blood. The CDR3 DNA follows: TGTGCCAGCAGCATACGGACAGGGAAGGACACCGGGGAGCTGTTTTTT. Translation gives CASSIRTGKDTGELFF.